The entry below gives a single T cell receptor (beta chain) sequence along with its context. The antigen remains undetermined. V lost 4 bases and J lost 5, with 16 bases in between. Germline V gives CDR1 SGHTS, CDR2 YDEGEE. The CDR3 covers 14 residues. The data are from a study of T cell responses to AZD1222 COVID-19 vaccine. Measured with immunoSEQ multiplex PCR; TCRdb has only the in-frame clones, and not every one. The table has 70,000 or so clones, around nine tenths seen once. General study points: Donors in the cohort were predominantly white British and more often female, and clonal diversity was possibly underestimated.

The sequences come from peripheral blood, collected on day 0 of AZD1222 vaccination. V usage is TRBV5-8 and J usage is TRBJ2-7, with D perhaps given as TRBD1 or TRBD2 (6 bases each). This TCR came from an adult in good health. The CDR3 nucleotides read TGTGCCAGCAGCCCGGGTGGGGGGCTCGACGAGCAGTACTTC. It specifies CASSPGGGLDEQYF.